The clone carrying this T cell receptor beta chain was detected once. What it recognizes is unknown. V dropped 1 base and J dropped 10; count of bases not matched to a gene: 1. CDR3 length equals 14 residues. The germline V gene has CDR1 SGHRS and CDR2 YFSETQ. Focal radiation plus CTLA-4 blockade with ipilimumab was given to patients with chemo-refractory metastatic non-small-cell lung cancer. The data stem from a study of radiotherapy plus CTLA-4 blockade in lung cancer. Background on the study: Objective responses emerged in around a sixth of patients, and around 30% attained disease control.

Some clones are missing from TCRdb's copy, which holds only in-frame ones; the method was immunoSEQ multiplex PCR. The sample holds 60,000 to 75,000 clones, around 77% seen once. Whole-study results and caveats: Clones derived from tumor TCRs expanded in blood after radiotherapy plus ipilimumab. Interferon-beta and early blood T cell clone dynamics reportedly predicted response best.

V gene TRBV5-1 combines with J gene TRBJ2-1; 14 nucleotides align to TRBD2. The sample here was peripheral blood, taken from a patient treated with radiotherapy plus ipilimumab. The sequence was collected from a human donor with non-small cell lung cancer whose response to radiotherapy plus ipilimumab could not be evaluated. Some clones in this sample may be carry-over from other donors' samples. CDR3: CASSLRTSGGEQFF. In DNA, the CDR3 is TGCGCCAGCAGCTTGAGGACTAGCGGGGGGGAGCAGTTCTTC.